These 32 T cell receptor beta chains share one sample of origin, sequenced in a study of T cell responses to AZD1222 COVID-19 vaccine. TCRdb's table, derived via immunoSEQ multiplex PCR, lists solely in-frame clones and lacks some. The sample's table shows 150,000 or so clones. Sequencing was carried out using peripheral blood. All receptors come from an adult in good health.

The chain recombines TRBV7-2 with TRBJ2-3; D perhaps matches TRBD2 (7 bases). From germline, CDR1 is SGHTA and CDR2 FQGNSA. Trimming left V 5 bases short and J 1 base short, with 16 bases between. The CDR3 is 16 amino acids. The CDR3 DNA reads TGTGCCAGCAGCGAGAGGCGGGGGCTAGGCACAGATACGCAGTATTTT. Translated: CASSERRGLGTDTQYF.

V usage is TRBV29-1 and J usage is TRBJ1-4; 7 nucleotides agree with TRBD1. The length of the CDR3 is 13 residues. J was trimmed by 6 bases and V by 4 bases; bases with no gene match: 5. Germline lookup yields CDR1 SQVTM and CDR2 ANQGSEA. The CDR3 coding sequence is TGCAGCGTTGCCGACAGGGTGGATGAAAAACTGTTTTTT. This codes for CSVADRVDEKLFF.

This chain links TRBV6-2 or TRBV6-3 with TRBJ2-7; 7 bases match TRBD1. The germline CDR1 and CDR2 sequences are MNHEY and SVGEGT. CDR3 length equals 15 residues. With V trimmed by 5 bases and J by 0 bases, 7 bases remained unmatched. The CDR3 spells CASSHRDRASYEQYF. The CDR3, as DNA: TGTGCCAGCAGTCACCGGGACAGAGCCTCCTACGAGCAGTACTTC.

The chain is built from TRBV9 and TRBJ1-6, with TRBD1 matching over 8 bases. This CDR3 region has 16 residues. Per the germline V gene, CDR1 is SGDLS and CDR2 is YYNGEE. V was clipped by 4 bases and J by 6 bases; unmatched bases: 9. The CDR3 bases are TGTGCCAGCAGCACCCGGACAGGGTCGGGTAATTCACCCCTCCACTTT. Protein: CASSTRTGSGNSPLHF. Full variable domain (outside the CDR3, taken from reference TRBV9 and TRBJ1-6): DSGVTQTPKHLITATGQRVTLRCSPRSGDLSVYWYQQSLDQGLQFLIQYYNGEERAKGNILERFSAQQFPDLHSELNLSSLELGDSALYFCASSTRTGSGNSPLHFGNGTRLTVT.

The chain's CDR3 is CASSRGQNTEAFF. CDR3 coding DNA: TGTGCCAGCAGCCGGGGACAAAACACTGAAGCTTTCTTT. The chain couples TRBV7-2 to TRBJ1-1; D perhaps matches TRBD1 (6 bases). V gave up 5 bases and J gave up 2 bases, with 9 bases separating them. CDR3 length: 13 amino acids. CDR1 is SGHTA and CDR2 is FQGNSA in the germline V gene.

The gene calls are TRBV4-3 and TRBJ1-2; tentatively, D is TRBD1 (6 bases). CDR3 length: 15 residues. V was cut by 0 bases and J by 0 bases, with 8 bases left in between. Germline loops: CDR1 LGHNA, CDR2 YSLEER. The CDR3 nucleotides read TGCGCCAGCAGCCAAGAACAGGGCCCTAACTATGGCTACACCTTC. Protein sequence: CASSQEQGPNYGYTF.

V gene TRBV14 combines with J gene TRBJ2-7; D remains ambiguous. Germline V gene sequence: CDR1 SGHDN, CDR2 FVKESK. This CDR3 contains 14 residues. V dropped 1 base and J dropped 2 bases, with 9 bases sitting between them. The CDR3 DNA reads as TGTGCCAGCAGCCAAGGCCTCAGACCCTACGAGCAGTACTTC. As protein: CASSQGLRPYEQYF.

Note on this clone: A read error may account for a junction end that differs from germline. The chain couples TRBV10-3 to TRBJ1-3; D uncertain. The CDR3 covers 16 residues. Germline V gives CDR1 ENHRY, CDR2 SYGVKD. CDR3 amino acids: CAIRDLREESGNTIYF. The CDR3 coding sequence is TGTGCCATCCGTGACTTAAGGGAAGAATCTGGAAACACCATATATTTT.

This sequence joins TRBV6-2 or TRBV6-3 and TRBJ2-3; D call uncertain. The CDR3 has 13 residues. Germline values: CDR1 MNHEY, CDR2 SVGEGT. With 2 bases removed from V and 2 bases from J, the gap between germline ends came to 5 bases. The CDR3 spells CASSYPFTDTQYF. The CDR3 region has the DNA TGTGCCAGCAGTTACCCCTTCACAGATACGCAGTATTTT.

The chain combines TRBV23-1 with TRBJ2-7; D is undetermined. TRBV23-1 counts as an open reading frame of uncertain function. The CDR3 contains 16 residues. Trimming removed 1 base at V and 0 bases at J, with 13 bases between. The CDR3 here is CASSQLEQPSSYEQYF. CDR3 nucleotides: TGCGCCAGCAGTCAATTGGAACAGCCCAGCTCCTACGAGCAGTACTTC.

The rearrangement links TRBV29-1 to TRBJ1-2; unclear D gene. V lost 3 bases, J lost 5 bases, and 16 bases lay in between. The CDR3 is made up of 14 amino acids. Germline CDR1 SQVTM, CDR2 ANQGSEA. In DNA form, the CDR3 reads TGCAGCGTTGAGGCCAGCCGGACGGAGTATGGCTACACCTTC. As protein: CSVEASRTEYGYTF.

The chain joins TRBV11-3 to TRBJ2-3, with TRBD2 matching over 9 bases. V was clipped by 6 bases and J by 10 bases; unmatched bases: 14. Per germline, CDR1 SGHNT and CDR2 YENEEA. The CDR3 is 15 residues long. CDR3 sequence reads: CASSFFAGGLVSQYF. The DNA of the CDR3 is TGTGCCAGCAGTTTCTTTGCGGGAGGGTTGGTATCGCAGTATTTT.

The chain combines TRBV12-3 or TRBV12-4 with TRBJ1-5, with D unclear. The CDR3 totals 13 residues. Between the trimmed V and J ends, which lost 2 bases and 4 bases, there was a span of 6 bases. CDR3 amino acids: CASSLSDNQPQHF. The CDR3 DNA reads TGTGCCAGCAGTTTATCGGATAATCAGCCCCAGCATTTT.

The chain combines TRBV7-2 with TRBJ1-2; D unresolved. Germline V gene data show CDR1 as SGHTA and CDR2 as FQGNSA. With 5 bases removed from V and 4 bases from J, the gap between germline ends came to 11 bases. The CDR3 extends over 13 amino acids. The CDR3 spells CASSARETYGYTF. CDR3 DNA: TGTGCCAGCAGCGCCAGAGAAACCTATGGCTACACCTTC.

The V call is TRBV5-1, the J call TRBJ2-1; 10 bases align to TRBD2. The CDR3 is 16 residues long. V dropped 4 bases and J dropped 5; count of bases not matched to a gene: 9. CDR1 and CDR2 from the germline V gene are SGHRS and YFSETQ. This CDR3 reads CASSPENSGGNNEQFF. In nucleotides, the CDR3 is TGCGCCAGCAGCCCCGAGAATAGCGGGGGGAACAATGAGCAGTTCTTC. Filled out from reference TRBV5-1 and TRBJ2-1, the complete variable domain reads KAGVTQTPRYLIKTRGQQVTLSCSPISGHRSVSWYQQTPGQGLQFLFEYFSETQRNKGNFPGRFSGRQFSNSRSEMNVSTLELGDSALYLCASSPENSGGNNEQFFGPGTRLTVL.

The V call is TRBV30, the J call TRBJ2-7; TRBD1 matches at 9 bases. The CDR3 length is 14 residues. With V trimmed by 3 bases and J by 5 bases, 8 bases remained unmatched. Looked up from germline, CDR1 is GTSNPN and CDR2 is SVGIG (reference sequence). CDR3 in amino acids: CAWRGRDRVHEQYF. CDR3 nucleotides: TGTGCCTGGAGGGGTCGGGACAGGGTTCACGAGCAGTACTTC.

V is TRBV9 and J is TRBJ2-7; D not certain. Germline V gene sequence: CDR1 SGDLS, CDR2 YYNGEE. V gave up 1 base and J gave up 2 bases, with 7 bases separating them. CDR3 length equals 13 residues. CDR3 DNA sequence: TGTGCCAGCAGCGTAAGGCCGGCCTACGAGCAGTACTTC. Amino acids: CASSVRPAYEQYF.

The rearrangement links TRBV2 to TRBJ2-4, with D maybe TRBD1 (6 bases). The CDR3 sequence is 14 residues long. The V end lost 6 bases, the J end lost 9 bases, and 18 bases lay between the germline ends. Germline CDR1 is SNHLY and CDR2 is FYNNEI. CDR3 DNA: TGTGCCAGCAGCGAACAGGGCTATGAGGGCATTCAGTACTTC. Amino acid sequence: CASSEQGYEGIQYF.

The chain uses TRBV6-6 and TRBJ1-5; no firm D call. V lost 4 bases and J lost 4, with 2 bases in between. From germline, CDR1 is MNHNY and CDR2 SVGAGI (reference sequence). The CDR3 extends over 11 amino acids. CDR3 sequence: CASSSNQPQHF. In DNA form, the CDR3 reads TGTGCCAGCAGTTCTAATCAGCCCCAGCATTTT.

The CDR3 DNA follows: TGTGCCAGCAGTGACTCAGCTAGCGGGGGGCCAGATACGCAGTATTTT. This codes for CASSDSASGGPDTQYF. This chain connects TRBV6-4 to TRBJ2-3, with 11 bases identical to TRBD2. V gave up 0 bases and J gave up 4 bases; unmatched junction bases: 3. The V gene's germline CDR1 is MRHNA and CDR2 SNTAGT. The CDR3 is made up of 16 amino acids.

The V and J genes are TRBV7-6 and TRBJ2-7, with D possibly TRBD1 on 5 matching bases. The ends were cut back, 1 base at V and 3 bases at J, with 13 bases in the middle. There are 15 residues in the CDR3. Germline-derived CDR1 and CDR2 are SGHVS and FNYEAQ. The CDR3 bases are TGTGCCAGCAGCTTAGGTGGGCAGGGAAACTACGAGCAGTACTTC. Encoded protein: CASSLGGQGNYEQYF.

The CDR3 here is CAWSEGQGAASNQPQHF. CDR3 nucleotide sequence: TGTGCCTGGAGTGAGGGACAGGGGGCGGCTAGCAATCAGCCCCAGCATTTT. The V gene is TRBV30, the J gene TRBJ1-5; 12 nucleotides align to TRBD1. CDR1 is GTSNPN, CDR2 SVGIG, per germline (reference sequence). This CDR3 is 17 amino acids long. Germline trimming cut 1 base from V and 0 bases from J; bases unmatched to any gene: 4.

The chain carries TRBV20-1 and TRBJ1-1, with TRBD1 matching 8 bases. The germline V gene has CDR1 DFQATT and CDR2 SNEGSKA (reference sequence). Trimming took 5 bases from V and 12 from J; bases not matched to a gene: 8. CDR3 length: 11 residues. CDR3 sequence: CSAPGQGGSFF. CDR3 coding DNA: TGCAGTGCTCCCGGACAGGGTGGCTCTTTCTTT.

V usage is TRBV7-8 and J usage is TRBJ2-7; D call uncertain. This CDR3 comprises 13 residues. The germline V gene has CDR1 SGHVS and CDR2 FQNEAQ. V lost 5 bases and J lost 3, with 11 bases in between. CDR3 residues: CASSNRQRYEQYF. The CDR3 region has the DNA TGTGCCAGCAGCAACCGCCAACGCTACGAGCAGTACTTC.

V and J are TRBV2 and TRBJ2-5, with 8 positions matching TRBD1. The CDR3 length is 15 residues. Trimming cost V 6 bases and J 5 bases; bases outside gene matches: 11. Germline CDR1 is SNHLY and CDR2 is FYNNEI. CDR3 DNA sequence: TGTGCCAGCAGCGAGTTCCAGGGGGCTGGCGAGACCCAGTACTTC. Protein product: CASSEFQGAGETQYF. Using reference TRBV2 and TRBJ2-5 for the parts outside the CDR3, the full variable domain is EPEVTQTPSHQVTQMGQEVILRCVPISNHLYFYWYRQILGQKVEFLVSFYNNEISEKSEIFDDQFSVERPDGSNFTLKIRSTKLEDSAMYFCASSEFQGAGETQYFGPGTRLLVL.

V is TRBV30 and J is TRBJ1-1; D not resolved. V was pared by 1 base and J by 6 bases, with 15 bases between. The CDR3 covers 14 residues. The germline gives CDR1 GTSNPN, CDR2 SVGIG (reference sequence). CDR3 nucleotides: TGTGCCTGGAGTGGACGGCAGTCTAATGCTGAAGCTTTCTTT. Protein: CAWSGRQSNAEAFF.

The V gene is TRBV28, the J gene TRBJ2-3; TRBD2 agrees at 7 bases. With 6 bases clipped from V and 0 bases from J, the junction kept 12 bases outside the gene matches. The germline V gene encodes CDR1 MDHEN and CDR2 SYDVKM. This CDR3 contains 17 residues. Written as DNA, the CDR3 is TGTGCCAGCAGCCCGGGACTACAGTACACTAGCACAGATACGCAGTATTTT. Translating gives CASSPGLQYTSTDTQYF.

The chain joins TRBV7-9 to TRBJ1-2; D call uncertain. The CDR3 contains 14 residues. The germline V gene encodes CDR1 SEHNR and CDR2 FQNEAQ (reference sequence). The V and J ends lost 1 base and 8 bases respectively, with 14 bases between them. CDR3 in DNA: TGTGCCAGCAGCTTAGGGGCCCCTATGTGGGGCTACACCTTC. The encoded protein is CASSLGAPMWGYTF.

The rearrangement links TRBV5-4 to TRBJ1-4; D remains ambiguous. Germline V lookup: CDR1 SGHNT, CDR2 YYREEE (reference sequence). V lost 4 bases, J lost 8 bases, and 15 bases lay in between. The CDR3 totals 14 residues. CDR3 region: CASSPAGGGEKLFF. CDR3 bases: TGTGCCAGCAGCCCCGCGGGAGGCGGCGAAAAACTGTTTTTT.

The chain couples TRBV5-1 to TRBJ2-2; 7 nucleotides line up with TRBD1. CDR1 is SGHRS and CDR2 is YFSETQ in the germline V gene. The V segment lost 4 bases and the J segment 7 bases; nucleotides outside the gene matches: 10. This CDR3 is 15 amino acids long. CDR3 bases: TGCGCCAGCAGCCCCCGACAGGGTGGAGACGGGGAGCTGTTTTTT. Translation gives CASSPRQGGDGELFF.

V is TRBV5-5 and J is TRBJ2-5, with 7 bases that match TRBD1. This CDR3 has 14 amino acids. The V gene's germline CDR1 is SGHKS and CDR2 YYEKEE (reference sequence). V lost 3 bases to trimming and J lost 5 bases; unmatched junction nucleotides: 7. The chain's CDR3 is CASSSKQGSETQYF. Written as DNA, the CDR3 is TGTGCCAGCAGCTCTAAACAGGGGTCGGAGACCCAGTACTTC.

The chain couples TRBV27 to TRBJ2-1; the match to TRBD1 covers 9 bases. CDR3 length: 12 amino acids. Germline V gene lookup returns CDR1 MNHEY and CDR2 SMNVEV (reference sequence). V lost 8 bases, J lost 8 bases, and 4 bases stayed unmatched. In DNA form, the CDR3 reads TGTGCCAGCGGACAGGGGAACGATGAGCAGTTCTTC. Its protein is CASGQGNDEQFF.